This passage covers 3 T cell receptor beta chains from one sample sequenced in a study of persistence of HIV-infected CD4 T cells. The stimulus was lysate of CMV-infected fibroblasts, roughly 9.2 ug/mL. Memory cells lacking CD40L and CD69 with high CD45RO were sorted. The libraries were made with immunoSEQ version 4 in survey mode. The repertoire was sequenced with immunoSEQ multiplex PCR; TCRdb's copy has only in-frame clones and lacks some. The sample lists fewer than 40,000 clones, about four fifths occurring once. No antigens are known for them. The starting material was CD4+ T cells sorted from PBMCs after roughly 20-hour stimulation, obtained from a patient who received antiretroviral therapy. These receptors came from an adult woman with HIV who was CMV-seropositive.

This chain uses TRBV2 with TRBJ2-3; 7 bases map to TRBD2. The germline CDR1 and CDR2 sequences are SNHLY and FYNNEI. The CDR3 is 15 amino acids. Unmatched junction bases numbered 13, after V lost 7 bases and J lost 6 bases. The DNA of the CDR3 is TGTGCCAGCATCCTAGCGGAAAGGGAAGTCGATACGCAGTATTTT. This encodes CASILAEREVDTQYF.

The chain employs TRBV30 and TRBJ2-1; D remains ambiguous. Germline CDR1 is GTSNPN and CDR2 is SVGIG (reference sequence). The V and J ends lost 0 bases and 10 bases respectively, with 25 bases between them. The CDR3 loop spans 17 amino acids. The DNA of the CDR3 is TGTGCCTGGAGTGTAAGGTATAGGCAGGCTAACCCGTGCGAGCAGTTCTTC. Its translation: CAWSVRYRQANPCEQFF. The full variable domain, completed using reference TRBV30 and TRBJ2-1, is SQTIHQWPATLVQPVGSPLSLECTVEGTSNPNLYWYRQAAGRGLQLLFYSVGIGQISSEVPQNLSASRPQDRQFILSSKKLLLSDSGFYLCAWSVRYRQANPCEQFFGPGTRLTVL.

This clone was seen a few times. The chain recombines TRBV7-2 with TRBJ1-1, with D uncertain. Germline V gene sequence: CDR1 SGHTA, CDR2 FQGNSA. The CDR3 consists of 13 residues. V lost 3 bases and J 10 bases, leaving 15 bases between the germline ends. The CDR3 sequence is CASSFGRPPRAFF. CDR3 in DNA: TGTGCCAGCAGCTTTGGAAGGCCCCCTAGAGCTTTCTTT.